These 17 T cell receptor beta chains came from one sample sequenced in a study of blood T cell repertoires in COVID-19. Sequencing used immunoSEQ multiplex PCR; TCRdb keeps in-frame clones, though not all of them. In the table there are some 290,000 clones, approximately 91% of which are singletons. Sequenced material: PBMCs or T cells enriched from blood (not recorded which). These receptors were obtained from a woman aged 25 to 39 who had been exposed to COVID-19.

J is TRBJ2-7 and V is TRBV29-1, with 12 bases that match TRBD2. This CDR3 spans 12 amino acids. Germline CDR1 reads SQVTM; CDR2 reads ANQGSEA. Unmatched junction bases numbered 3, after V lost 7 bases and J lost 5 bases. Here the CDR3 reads CSARTSGDEQYF. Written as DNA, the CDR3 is TGCAGCGCCCGGACTAGCGGGGACGAGCAGTACTTC.

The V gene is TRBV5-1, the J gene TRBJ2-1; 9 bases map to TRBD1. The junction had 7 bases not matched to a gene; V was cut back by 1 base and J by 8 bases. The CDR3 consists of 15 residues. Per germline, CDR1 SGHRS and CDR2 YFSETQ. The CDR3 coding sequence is TGCGCCAGCAGCTTGAGCCGGGACAGGGCCGATGAGCAGTTCTTC. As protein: CASSLSRDRADEQFF.

The CDR3 sequence is CASRSQGGTNEKLFF. As DNA, the CDR3 is TGCGCCAGCAGATCCCAGGGGGGTACTAATGAAAAACTGTTTTTT. The chain links TRBV5-1 to TRBJ1-4, with 7 bases that match TRBD1. Germline V gene sequence: CDR1 SGHRS, CDR2 YFSETQ. V dropped 5 bases and J dropped 2; count of bases not matched to a gene: 6. The CDR3 sequence is 15 residues long.

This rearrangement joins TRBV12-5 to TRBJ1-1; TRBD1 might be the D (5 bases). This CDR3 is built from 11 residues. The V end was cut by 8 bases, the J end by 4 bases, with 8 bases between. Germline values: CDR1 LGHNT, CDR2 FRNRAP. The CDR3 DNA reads TGTGCTAGTAGGGGCGCCACTGAAGCTTTCTTT. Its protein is CASRGATEAFF.

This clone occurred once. Written as DNA, the CDR3 is TGTGCCATCAGTACCTTACTAGCTCTAAGCTCCTACAATGAGCAGTTCTTC. Translation gives CAISTLLALSSYNEQFF. The V call is TRBV10-3, the J call TRBJ2-1; D possibly corresponds to TRBD2 (6 bases). Germline loops: CDR1 ENHRY, CDR2 SYGVKD. V dropped 5 bases and J dropped 0 bases, with 17 bases sitting between them. This CDR3 is 17 amino acids long.

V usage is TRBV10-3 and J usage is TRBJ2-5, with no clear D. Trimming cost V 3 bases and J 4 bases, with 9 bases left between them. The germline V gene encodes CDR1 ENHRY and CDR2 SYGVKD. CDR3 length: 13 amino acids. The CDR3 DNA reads TGTGCCATCAGTGAATTCGGTGGAGAGACCCAGTACTTC. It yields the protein CAISEFGGETQYF.

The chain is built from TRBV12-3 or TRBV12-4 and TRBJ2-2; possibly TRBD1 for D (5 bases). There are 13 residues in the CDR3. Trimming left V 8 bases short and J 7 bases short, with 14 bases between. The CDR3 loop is CASPDRRGGELFF. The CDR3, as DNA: TGTGCCAGCCCGGACCGTAGGGGCGGGGAGCTGTTTTTT.

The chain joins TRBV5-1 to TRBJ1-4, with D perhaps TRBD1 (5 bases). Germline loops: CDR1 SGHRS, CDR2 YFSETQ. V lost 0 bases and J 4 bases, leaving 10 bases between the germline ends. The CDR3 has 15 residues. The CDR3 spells CASSLDPGGNEKLFF. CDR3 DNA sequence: TGCGCCAGCAGCTTGGATCCGGGGGGTAATGAAAAACTGTTTTTT.

DNA for the CDR3: TGTGCCACCGGAAGGGGGGGCCATGACTATGGCTACACCTTC. This encodes CATGRGGHDYGYTF. The chain employs TRBV15 and TRBJ1-2; the D gene is possibly TRBD1 (6 bases). The V and J ends lost 8 bases and 3 bases respectively, with 16 bases between them. CDR1 is LNHNV and CDR2 is YYDKDF in the germline V gene (reference sequence). This CDR3 spans 14 amino acids.

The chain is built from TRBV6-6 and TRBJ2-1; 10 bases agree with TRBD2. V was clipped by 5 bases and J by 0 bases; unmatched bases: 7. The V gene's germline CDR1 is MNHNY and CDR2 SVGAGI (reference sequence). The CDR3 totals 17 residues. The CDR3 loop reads CASSRAGGRRSYNEQFF. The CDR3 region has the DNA TGTGCCAGCAGTCGAGCGGGGGGGCGTCGCTCCTACAATGAGCAGTTCTTC.

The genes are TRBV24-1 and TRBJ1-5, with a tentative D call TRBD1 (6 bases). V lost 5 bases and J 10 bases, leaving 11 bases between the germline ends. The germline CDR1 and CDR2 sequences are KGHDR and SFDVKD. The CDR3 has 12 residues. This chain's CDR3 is CATSGQGGPQHF. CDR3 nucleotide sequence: TGTGCCACCAGTGGCCAAGGGGGACCCCAGCATTTT.

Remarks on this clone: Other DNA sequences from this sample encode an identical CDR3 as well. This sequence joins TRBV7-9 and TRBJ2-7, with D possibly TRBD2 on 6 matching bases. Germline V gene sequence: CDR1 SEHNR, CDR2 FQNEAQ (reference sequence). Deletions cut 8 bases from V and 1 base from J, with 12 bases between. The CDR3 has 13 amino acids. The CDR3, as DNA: TGTGCCAGCCGCGGGACGGCATCCTACGAGCAGTACTTC. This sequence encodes CASRGTASYEQYF.

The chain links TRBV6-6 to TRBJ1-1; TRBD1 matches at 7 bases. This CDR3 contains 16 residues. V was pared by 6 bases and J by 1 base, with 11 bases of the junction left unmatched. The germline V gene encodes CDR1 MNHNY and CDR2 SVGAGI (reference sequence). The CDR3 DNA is TGTGCCAGCAGCAACCTAAGGGACAGCTCGAACACTGAAGCTTTCTTT. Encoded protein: CASSNLRDSSNTEAFF.

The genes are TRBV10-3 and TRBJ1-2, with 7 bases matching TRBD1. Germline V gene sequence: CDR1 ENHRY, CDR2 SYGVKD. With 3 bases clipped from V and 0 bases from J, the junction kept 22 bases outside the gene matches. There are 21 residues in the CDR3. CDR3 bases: TGTGCCATCAGTGAACCGCGGACAGGACGACTAACTATGGGTACTAACTATGGCTACACCTTC. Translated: CAISEPRTGRLTMGTNYGYTF.

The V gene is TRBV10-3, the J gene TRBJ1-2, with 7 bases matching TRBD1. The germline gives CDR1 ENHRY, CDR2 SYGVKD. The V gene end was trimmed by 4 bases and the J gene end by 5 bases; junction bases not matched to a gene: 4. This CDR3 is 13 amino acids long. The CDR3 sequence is CAISGQGAYGYTF. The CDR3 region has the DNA TGTGCCATCAGTGGACAGGGAGCATATGGCTACACCTTC.

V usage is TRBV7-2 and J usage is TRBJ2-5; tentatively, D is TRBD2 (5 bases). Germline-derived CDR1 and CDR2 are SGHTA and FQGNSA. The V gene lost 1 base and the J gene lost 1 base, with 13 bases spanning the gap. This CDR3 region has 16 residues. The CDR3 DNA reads TGTGCCAGCAGCTTAGGAGCGGCAGGAATCCAAGAGACCCAGTACTTC. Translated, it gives CASSLGAAGIQETQYF.

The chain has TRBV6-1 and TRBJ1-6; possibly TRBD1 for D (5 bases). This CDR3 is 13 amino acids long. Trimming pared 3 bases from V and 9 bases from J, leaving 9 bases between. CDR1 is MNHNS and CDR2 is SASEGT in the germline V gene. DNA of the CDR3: TGTGCCAGCAGTGATCAGGGCGGTTCACCCCTCCACTTT. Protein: CASSDQGGSPLHF.